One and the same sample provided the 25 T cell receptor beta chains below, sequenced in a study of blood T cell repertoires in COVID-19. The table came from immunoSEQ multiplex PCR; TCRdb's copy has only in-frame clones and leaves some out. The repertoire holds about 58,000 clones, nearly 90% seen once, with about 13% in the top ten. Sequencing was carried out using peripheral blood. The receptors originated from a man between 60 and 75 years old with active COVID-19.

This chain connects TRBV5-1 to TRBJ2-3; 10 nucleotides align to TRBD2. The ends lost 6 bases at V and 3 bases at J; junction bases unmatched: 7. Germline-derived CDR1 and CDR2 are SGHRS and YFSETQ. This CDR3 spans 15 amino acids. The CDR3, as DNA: TGCGCCAGCACCTTACTAGCGGGAAGGACAGATACGCAGTATTTT. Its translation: CASTLLAGRTDTQYF.

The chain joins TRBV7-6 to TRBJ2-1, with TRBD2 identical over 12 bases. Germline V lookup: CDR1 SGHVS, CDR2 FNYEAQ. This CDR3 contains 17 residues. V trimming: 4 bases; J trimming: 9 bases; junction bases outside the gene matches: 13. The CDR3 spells CASSSGSTSGGSFEQFF. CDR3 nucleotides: TGTGCCAGCAGCTCAGGATCGACTAGCGGGGGCTCCTTTGAGCAGTTCTTC.

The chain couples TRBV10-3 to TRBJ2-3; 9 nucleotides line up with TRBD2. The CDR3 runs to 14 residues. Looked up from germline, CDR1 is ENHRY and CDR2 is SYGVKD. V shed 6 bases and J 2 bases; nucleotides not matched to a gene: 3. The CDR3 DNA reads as TGTGCCATCAGGGCTAGCGGGGCCACAGATACGCAGTATTTT. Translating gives CAIRASGATDTQYF.

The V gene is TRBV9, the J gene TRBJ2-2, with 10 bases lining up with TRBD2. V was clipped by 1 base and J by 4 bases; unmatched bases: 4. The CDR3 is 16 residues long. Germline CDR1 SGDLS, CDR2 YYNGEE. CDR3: CASSVTTSGATGELFF. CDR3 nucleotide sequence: TGTGCCAGCAGCGTAACCACTAGCGGGGCCACCGGGGAGCTGTTTTTT.

In nucleotides, the CDR3 is TGTGCCAGCAGTACCCCCGCCGGGGGGGGACCCTACGAGCAGTACTTC. It yields the protein CASSTPAGGGPYEQYF. V is TRBV28 and J is TRBJ2-7; 8 bases match TRBD2. The CDR3 extends over 16 amino acids. Germline loops: CDR1 MDHEN, CDR2 SYDVKM. V dropped 5 bases and J dropped 2; count of bases not matched to a gene: 11.

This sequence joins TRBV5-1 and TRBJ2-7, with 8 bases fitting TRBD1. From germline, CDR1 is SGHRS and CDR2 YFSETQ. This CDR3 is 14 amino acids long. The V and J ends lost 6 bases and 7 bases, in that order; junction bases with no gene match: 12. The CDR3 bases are TGCGCCAGCACCTCAATGGGACAGGTAGGGGAGCAGTACTTC. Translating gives CASTSMGQVGEQYF. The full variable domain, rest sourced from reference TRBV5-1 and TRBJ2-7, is KAGVTQTPRYLIKTRGQQVTLSCSPISGHRSVSWYQQTPGQGLQFLFEYFSETQRNKGNFPGRFSGRQFSNSRSEMNVSTLELGDSALYLCASTSMGQVGEQYFGPGTRLTVT.

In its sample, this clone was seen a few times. CDR3: CASSDRGPRDTGELFF. The CDR3 region has the DNA TGTGCCAGCAGTGACCGCGGGCCAAGGGACACCGGGGAGCTGTTTTTT. The rearrangement uses TRBV6-4 and TRBJ2-2, with D perhaps matching TRBD2 (5 bases). In germline, CDR1 is MRHNA, CDR2 SNTAGT. Trimming removed 2 bases at V and 3 bases at J, with 13 bases between. The CDR3 totals 16 residues.

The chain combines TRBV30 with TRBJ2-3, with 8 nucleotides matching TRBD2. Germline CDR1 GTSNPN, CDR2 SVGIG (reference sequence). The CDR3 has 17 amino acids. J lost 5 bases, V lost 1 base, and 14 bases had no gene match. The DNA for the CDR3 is TGTGCCTGGAGTGCCGGACTAGCATCCCGGTTGCAAGATACGCAGTATTTT. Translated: CAWSAGLASRLQDTQYF.

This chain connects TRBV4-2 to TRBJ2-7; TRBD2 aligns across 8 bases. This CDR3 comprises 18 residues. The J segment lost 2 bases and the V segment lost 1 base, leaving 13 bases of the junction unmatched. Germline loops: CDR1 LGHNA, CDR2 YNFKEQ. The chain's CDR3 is CASSQGESGSLVPYEQYF. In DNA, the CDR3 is TGTGCCAGCAGCCAAGGTGAGAGCGGGAGCCTCGTCCCCTACGAGCAGTACTTC.

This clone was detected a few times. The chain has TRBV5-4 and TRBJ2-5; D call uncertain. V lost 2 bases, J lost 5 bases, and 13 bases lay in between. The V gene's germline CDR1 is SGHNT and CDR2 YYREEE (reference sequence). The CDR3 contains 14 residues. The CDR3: CASSLPGEKETQYF. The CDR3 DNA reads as TGTGCCAGCAGCTTACCGGGTGAGAAGGAGACCCAGTACTTC.

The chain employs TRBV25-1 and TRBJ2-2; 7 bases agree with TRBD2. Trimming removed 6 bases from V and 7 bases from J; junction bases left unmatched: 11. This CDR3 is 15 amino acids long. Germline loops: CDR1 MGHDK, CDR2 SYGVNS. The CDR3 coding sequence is TGTGCCAGCAGCCGGCGGGGGATGGGTTTCGGGGAGCTGTTTTTT. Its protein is CASSRRGMGFGELFF.

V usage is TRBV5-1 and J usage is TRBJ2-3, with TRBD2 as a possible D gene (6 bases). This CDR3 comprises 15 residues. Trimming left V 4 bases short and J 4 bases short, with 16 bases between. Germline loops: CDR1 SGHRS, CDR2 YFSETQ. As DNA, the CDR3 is TGCGCCAGCAGCCCGGGACTTCAAATGGCAGATACGCAGTATTTT. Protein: CASSPGLQMADTQYF.

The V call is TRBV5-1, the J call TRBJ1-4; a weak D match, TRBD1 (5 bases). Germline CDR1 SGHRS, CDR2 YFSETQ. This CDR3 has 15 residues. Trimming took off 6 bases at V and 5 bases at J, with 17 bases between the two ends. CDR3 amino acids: CASTPGAGRNEKLFF. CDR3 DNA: TGCGCCAGCACCCCGGGCGCAGGGAGGAATGAAAAACTGTTTTTT.

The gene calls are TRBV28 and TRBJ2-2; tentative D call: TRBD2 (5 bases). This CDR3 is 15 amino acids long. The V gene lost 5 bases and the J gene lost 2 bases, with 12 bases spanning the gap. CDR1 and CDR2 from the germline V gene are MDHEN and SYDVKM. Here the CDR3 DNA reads TGTGCCAGCAGTCCCCCGGGGAGTAACACCGGGGAGCTGTTTTTT. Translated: CASSPPGSNTGELFF.

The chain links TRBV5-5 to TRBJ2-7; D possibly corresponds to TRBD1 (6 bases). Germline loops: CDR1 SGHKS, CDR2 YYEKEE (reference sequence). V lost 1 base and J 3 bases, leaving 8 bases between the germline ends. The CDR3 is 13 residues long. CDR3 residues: CASSLTGFYEQYF. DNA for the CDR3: TGTGCCAGCAGCTTGACAGGGTTCTACGAGCAGTACTTC.

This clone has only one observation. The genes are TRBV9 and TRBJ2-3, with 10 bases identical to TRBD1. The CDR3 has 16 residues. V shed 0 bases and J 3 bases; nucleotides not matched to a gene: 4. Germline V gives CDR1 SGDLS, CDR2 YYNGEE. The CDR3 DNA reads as TGTGCCAGCAGCGTAGGGGGGGACAGGGGTACAGATACGCAGTATTTT. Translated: CASSVGGDRGTDTQYF.

CDR3 region: CASSFRQRNSPLHF. CDR3 bases: TGTGCCAGCAGCTTTCGACAACGGAATTCACCCCTCCACTTT. V usage is TRBV6-2 or TRBV6-3 and J usage is TRBJ1-6, with D hard to call. Trimming stripped 6 bases from V and 7 bases from J, with 13 bases between. Germline V gene sequence: CDR1 MNHEY, CDR2 SVGEGT. The CDR3 runs to 14 residues.

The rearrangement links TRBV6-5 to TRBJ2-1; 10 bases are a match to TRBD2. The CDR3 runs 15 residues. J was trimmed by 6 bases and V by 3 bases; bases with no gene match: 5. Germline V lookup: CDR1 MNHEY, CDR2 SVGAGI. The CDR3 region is CASSYLAGAGNEQFF. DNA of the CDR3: TGTGCCAGCAGTTATCTAGCGGGAGCTGGCAATGAGCAGTTCTTC.

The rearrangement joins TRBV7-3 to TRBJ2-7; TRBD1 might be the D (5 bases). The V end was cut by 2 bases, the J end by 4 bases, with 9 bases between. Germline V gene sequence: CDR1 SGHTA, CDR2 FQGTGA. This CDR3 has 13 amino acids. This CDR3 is CASSLGREYEQYF. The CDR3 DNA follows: TGTGCCAGCAGCTTAGGCAGGGAATACGAGCAGTACTTC.

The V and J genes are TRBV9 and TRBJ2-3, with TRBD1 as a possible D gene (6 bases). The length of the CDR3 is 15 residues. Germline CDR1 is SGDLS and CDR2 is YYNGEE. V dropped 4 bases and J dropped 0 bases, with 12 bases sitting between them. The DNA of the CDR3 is TGTGCCAGCAGCCCCAGACAGGTCAGCACAGATACGCAGTATTTT. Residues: CASSPRQVSTDTQYF.

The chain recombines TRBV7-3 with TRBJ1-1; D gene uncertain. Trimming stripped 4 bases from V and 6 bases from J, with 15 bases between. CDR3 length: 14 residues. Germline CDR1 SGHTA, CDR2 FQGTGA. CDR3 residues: CASSSEPTSAEAFF. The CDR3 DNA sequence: TGTGCCAGCAGCTCCGAACCGACCAGCGCTGAAGCTTTCTTT.

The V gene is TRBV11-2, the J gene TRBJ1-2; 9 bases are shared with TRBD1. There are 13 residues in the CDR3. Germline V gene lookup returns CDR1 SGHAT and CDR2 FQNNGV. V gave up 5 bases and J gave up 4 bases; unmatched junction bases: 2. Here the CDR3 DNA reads TGTGCCAGCAGCCCGGGACAGGGCTATGGCTACACCTTC. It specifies CASSPGQGYGYTF.

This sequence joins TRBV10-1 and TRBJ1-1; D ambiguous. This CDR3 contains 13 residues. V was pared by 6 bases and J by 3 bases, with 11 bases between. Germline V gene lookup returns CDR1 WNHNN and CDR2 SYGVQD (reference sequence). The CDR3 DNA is TGCGCCAGCAGCGGACGGGATTACACTGAAGCTTTCTTT. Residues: CASSGRDYTEAFF.

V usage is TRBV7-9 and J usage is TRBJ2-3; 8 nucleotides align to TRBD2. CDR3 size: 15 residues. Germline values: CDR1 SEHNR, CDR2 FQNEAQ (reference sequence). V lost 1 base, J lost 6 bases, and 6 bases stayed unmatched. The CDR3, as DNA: TGTGCCAGCAGCTTAGGTAACGGGAGGGCCGATACGCAGTATTTT. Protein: CASSLGNGRADTQYF.

CDR3 in amino acids: CASSQVGRDLTF. Written as DNA, the CDR3 is TGTGCCAGCAGCCAAGTAGGTCGGGACCTGACTTTC. The genes are TRBV14 and TRBJ2-6; D possibly corresponds to TRBD2 (5 bases). This CDR3 comprises 12 residues. Germline V CDR1 and CDR2: SGHDN, FVKESK. Trimming left V 1 base short and J 15 bases short, with 10 bases between.